This passage covers 31 T cell receptor beta chains from one sample sequenced in a study of blood T cell repertoires in COVID-19. Generated by immunoSEQ multiplex PCR, the TCRdb table keeps only in-frame clones and is missing some. The sample consists of some 90,000 clones, approximately 87% of them appearing once. Sequenced: peripheral blood. All receptors derive from a human donor in a cohort sampled during active COVID-19.

This clone has only a few counts. This rearrangement joins TRBV9 to TRBJ2-1, with 9 bases aligning to TRBD2. This CDR3 is built from 16 residues. Germline V gene sequence: CDR1 SGDLS, CDR2 YYNGEE. With 2 bases clipped from V and 8 bases from J, the junction kept 11 bases outside the gene matches. The CDR3 reads CASSVSGREPMDEQFF. In nucleotides, the CDR3 is TGTGCCAGCAGCGTTAGCGGGAGAGAGCCGATGGATGAGCAGTTCTTC.

The genes are TRBV4-3 and TRBJ2-1; 14 bases agree with TRBD2. In germline, CDR1 is LGHNA, CDR2 YSLEER. J was trimmed by 5 bases and V by 0 bases; bases with no gene match: 3. The CDR3 consists of 17 residues. The CDR3 DNA follows: TGCGCCAGCAGCCAAGATCGGGGACTAGCGGGGGACAATGAGCAGTTCTTC. It codes for CASSQDRGLAGDNEQFF.

The CDR3 bases are TGTGCCAGCAGCTTAGTATCCGGGGAGCTGTTTTTT. Translating it yields CASSLVSGELFF. The gene calls are TRBV7-8 and TRBJ2-2; D is undetermined. The V end lost 1 base, the J end lost 6 bases, and 3 bases lay between the germline ends. The germline CDR1 and CDR2 sequences are SGHVS and FQNEAQ. There are 12 residues in the CDR3.

The chain employs TRBV5-1 and TRBJ2-2; TRBD1 might be the D (5 bases). Germline loops: CDR1 SGHRS, CDR2 YFSETQ. This CDR3 is built from 17 residues. V was pared by 4 bases and J by 1 base, with 17 bases between. The CDR3 coding sequence is TGCGCCAGCAGCGTCCCGAAAGGGGCCGGGAACACCGGGGAGCTGTTTTTT. This gives the protein CASSVPKGAGNTGELFF.

The rearrangement uses TRBV30 and TRBJ2-5; 7 bases fit TRBD1. With V trimmed by 2 bases and J by 5 bases, 11 bases remained unmatched. Germline lookup yields CDR1 GTSNPN and CDR2 SVGIG (reference sequence). This CDR3 spans 15 amino acids. The CDR3 sequence is CAWSRRDSSYETQYF. The CDR3 DNA follows: TGTGCCTGGAGTCGCCGGGACAGCTCATATGAGACCCAGTACTTC.

This clone occurred once. This rearrangement joins TRBV6-1 to TRBJ2-7; D uncertain. V was cut by 1 base and J by 2 bases, with 9 bases left in between. Germline values: CDR1 MNHNS, CDR2 SASEGT. CDR3 size: 14 residues. This CDR3 reads CASSEVNGPYEQYF. CDR3 nucleotide sequence: TGTGCCAGCAGTGAAGTTAACGGTCCCTACGAGCAGTACTTC.

The CDR3 loop reads CASSSLAGRGNEQFF. The CDR3 DNA follows: TGTGCCAGCAGCTCACTAGCGGGGCGGGGCAATGAGCAGTTCTTC. The J gene is TRBJ2-1, the V gene TRBV11-2, with 10 bases aligning to TRBD2. Germline V gives CDR1 SGHAT, CDR2 FQNNGV. With 4 bases clipped from V and 6 bases from J, the junction kept 6 bases outside the gene matches. The CDR3 covers 15 residues.

The rearrangement links TRBV5-1 to TRBJ1-1; 7 bases line up with TRBD1. The V gene end was trimmed by 1 base and the J gene end by 1 base; junction bases not matched to a gene: 4. This CDR3 spans 15 amino acids. CDR1 is SGHRS and CDR2 is YFSETQ in the germline V gene. The chain's CDR3 is CASSLNRGQNTEAFF. Here the CDR3 DNA reads TGCGCCAGCAGCTTGAACAGGGGTCAGAACACTGAAGCTTTCTTT. The full variable domain, its missing parts supplied by reference TRBV5-1 and TRBJ1-1, is KAGVTQTPRYLIKTRGQQVTLSCSPISGHRSVSWYQQTPGQGLQFLFEYFSETQRNKGNFPGRFSGRQFSNSRSEMNVSTLELGDSALYLCASSLNRGQNTEAFFGQGTRLTVV.

This chain connects TRBV28 to TRBJ1-2; 7 bases line up with TRBD1. The CDR3 contains 14 residues. Germline trimming cut 4 bases from V and 4 bases from J; bases unmatched to any gene: 6. Germline V gives CDR1 MDHEN, CDR2 SYDVKM. CDR3 in amino acids: CASSSGQDTYGYTF. CDR3 DNA: TGTGCCAGCAGTTCCGGACAGGATACCTATGGCTACACCTTC.

The chain combines TRBV2 with TRBJ2-7; 10 positions agree with TRBD2. V lost 8 bases to trimming and J lost 4 bases; unmatched junction nucleotides: 2. The CDR3 totals 12 residues. CDR1 is SNHLY, CDR2 FYNNEI, per germline. This chain's CDR3 is CASQLAGYEQYF. In DNA, the CDR3 is TGTGCCAGCCAACTAGCGGGGTACGAGCAGTACTTC.

The V and J genes are TRBV6-5 and TRBJ1-2, with no clear D. Trimming took off 6 bases at V and 2 bases at J, with 10 bases between the two ends. The CDR3 length is 13 residues. Germline V gives CDR1 MNHEY, CDR2 SVGAGI. This CDR3 reads CASSKRRNYGYTF. In DNA, the CDR3 is TGTGCCAGCAGCAAACGGCGGAACTATGGCTACACCTTC.

In DNA form, the CDR3 reads TGTGCCAGCAGTGGTAGGACAGTGCCGAGCTCCTACGAGCAGTACTTC. Amino acids: CASSGRTVPSSYEQYF. This sequence joins TRBV27 and TRBJ2-7; the D gene is possibly TRBD1 (6 bases). The germline V gene encodes CDR1 MNHEY and CDR2 SMNVEV (reference sequence). V dropped 5 bases and J dropped 0 bases, with 17 bases sitting between them. This CDR3 spans 16 amino acids.

This clone came up a few times. The chain couples TRBV7-9 to TRBJ2-7, with 8 bases matching TRBD2. CDR1 is SEHNR and CDR2 is FQNEAQ in the germline V gene (reference sequence). Trimming at V came to 1 base and at J to 5 bases, leaving 7 bases not matched to a gene. The CDR3 length is 15 residues. The CDR3 nucleotides read TGTGCCAGCAGCTTAGGTAGCGGGAATGTCCACGAGCAGTACTTC. It encodes CASSLGSGNVHEQYF.

In this sample, this clone turned up once. V and J are TRBV5-4 and TRBJ2-7; 16 nucleotides line up with TRBD2. V lost 4 bases and J lost 6; bases outside the gene matches: 10. The CDR3 runs 17 residues. Germline V lookup: CDR1 SGHNT, CDR2 YYREEE (reference sequence). This CDR3 reads CASSPPGLAGGSGEQYF. CDR3 bases: TGTGCCAGCAGCCCTCCGGGACTAGCGGGAGGGTCGGGCGAGCAGTACTTC.

This chain joins TRBV5-4 and TRBJ1-3; TRBD1 agrees at 7 bases. The CDR3 runs to 16 residues. The V segment lost 4 bases and the J segment 4 bases; nucleotides outside the gene matches: 11. Germline CDR1 is SGHNT and CDR2 is YYREEE (reference sequence). CDR3 sequence: CASSRREGATGNTIYF. CDR3 sequence (DNA): TGTGCCAGCAGCCGGCGGGAGGGGGCGACAGGAAACACCATATATTTT.

This chain uses TRBV6-5 with TRBJ2-1, with 11 positions matching TRBD1. The ends lost 6 bases at V and 7 bases at J; junction bases unmatched: 8. Germline V CDR1 and CDR2: MNHEY, SVGAGI. The CDR3 totals 15 residues. The CDR3 sequence is CASSHRTGGKNEQFF. The CDR3 DNA sequence: TGTGCCAGCAGCCACCGGACAGGGGGCAAGAATGAGCAGTTCTTC.

This clone appeared once. This chain uses TRBV5-1 with TRBJ2-7; no firm D call. The V end lost 4 bases, the J end lost 6 bases, and 14 bases lay between the germline ends. Germline CDR1 is SGHRS and CDR2 is YFSETQ. The CDR3 spans 13 residues. The CDR3 sequence: CASSTLDSREQYF. For the CDR3, the DNA is TGCGCCAGCAGCACCTTAGATTCTCGCGAGCAGTACTTC.

The chain recombines TRBV7-8 with TRBJ1-1; TRBD1 agrees at 8 bases. Germline lookup yields CDR1 SGHVS and CDR2 FQNEAQ. This CDR3 region has 14 residues. J gave up 1 base and V 5 bases, and 3 bases lay outside the gene matches. DNA of the CDR3: TGTGCCAGCAGCCACAGGGGGGGGAACACTGAAGCTTTCTTT. This gives the protein CASSHRGGNTEAFF.

The chain employs TRBV7-9 and TRBJ1-1, with unresolved D. Trimming took 6 bases from V and 1 from J, leaving 12 bases between them. CDR1 is SEHNR and CDR2 is FQNEAQ in the germline V gene (reference sequence). The CDR3 length is 14 residues. CDR3 amino acids: CASSTKRENTEAFF. The CDR3 DNA follows: TGTGCCAGCAGTACCAAACGGGAGAACACTGAAGCTTTCTTT.

The chain recombines TRBV7-9 with TRBJ2-1, with 11 positions matching TRBD1. V was pared by 3 bases and J by 2 bases, with 3 bases of the junction left unmatched. The CDR3 runs to 16 residues. Germline CDR1 reads SEHNR; CDR2 reads FQNEAQ (reference sequence). This chain's CDR3 is CASSLGTGGTYNEQFF. DNA for the CDR3: TGTGCCAGCAGCTTGGGGACAGGGGGGACCTACAATGAGCAGTTCTTC. Combining the CDR3 with reference TRBV7-9 and TRBJ2-1 gives the whole variable domain DTGVSQNPRHKITKRGQNVTFRCDPISEHNRLYWYRQTLGQGPEFLTYFQNEAQLEKSRLLSDRFSAERPKGSFSTLEIQRTEQGDSAMYLCASSLGTGGTYNEQFFGPGTRLTVL.

This clone was seen only once. The rearrangement joins TRBV10-3 to TRBJ2-5, with 7 bases identical to TRBD2. The germline V gene encodes CDR1 ENHRY and CDR2 SYGVKD. Unmatched junction bases numbered 5, after V lost 0 bases and J lost 1 base. CDR3 size: 16 residues. The CDR3 region is CAISESSASGQETQYF. The DNA for the CDR3 is TGTGCCATCAGTGAGTCGTCCGCTAGCGGCCAAGAGACCCAGTACTTC.

A few counts support this clone. This chain connects TRBV2 to TRBJ1-5; a possible D gene is TRBD1 (5 bases). The CDR3 is 18 amino acids. Trimming took off 3 bases at V and 3 bases at J, with 21 bases between the two ends. From germline, CDR1 is SNHLY and CDR2 FYNNEI. CDR3 coding DNA: TGTGCCAGCAGTGAGCAACGGGCAGGGTTTGGGATCAATCAGCCCCAGCATTTT. This encodes CASSEQRAGFGINQPQHF.

CDR3 residues: CASRPGTSGRGFEFF. As DNA, the CDR3 is TGTGCCAGCAGACCCGGGACTAGCGGGAGAGGGTTTGAGTTCTTC. The chain uses TRBV6-5 and TRBJ2-1; TRBD2 matches at 14 bases. The CDR3 runs 15 residues. The trim removed 6 bases at V and 14 bases at J, leaving 12 bases unmatched. Looked up from germline, CDR1 is MNHEY and CDR2 is SVGAGI.

The V and J genes are TRBV7-2 and TRBJ1-2, with a tentative D call TRBD1 (5 bases). V lost 3 bases and J lost 3, with 11 bases in between. The germline gives CDR1 SGHTA, CDR2 FQGNSA. The CDR3 totals 14 residues. CDR3 nucleotide sequence: TGTGCCAGCAGCTTGGGCAGGGTAGACTATGGCTACACCTTC. It specifies CASSLGRVDYGYTF. Drawing the rest from reference TRBV7-2 and TRBJ1-2, the complete variable domain is GAGVSQSPSNKVTEKGKDVELRCDPISGHTALYWYRQSLGQGLEFLIYFQGNSAPDKSGLPSDRFSAERTGGSVSTLTIQRTQQEDSAVYLCASSLGRVDYGYTFGSGTRLTVV.

This sequence joins TRBV5-1 and TRBJ2-7; 8 bases align to TRBD1. CDR1 and CDR2 from the germline V gene are SGHRS and YFSETQ. The CDR3 length is 14 residues. Trimming removed 4 bases from V and 4 bases from J; junction bases left unmatched: 7. The CDR3 here is CASSPMTGEYEQYF. The CDR3 DNA follows: TGCGCCAGCAGCCCGATGACAGGGGAGTACGAGCAGTACTTC.

The chain is built from TRBV3-1 (or the pseudogene TRBV3-2) and TRBJ2-7; 8 nucleotides align to TRBD2. Germline assignment: CDR1 LGHDT and CDR2 YNNKEL (reference sequence). The J segment lost 6 bases and the V segment lost 0 bases, leaving 13 bases of the junction unmatched. The CDR3 runs 17 residues. CDR3 sequence: CASSQDVTSGKSGEQYF. Written as DNA, the CDR3 is TGTGCCAGCAGCCAAGATGTAACTAGCGGAAAATCAGGCGAGCAGTACTTC.

This clone was counted only a few times. The chain couples TRBV29-1 to TRBJ2-3; 8 bases fit TRBD2. Germline CDR1 is SQVTM and CDR2 is ANQGSEA. This CDR3 is 18 amino acids long. Unmatched junction bases numbered 15, after V lost 4 bases and J lost 0 bases. The CDR3 loop is CSVAPASGSGLSTDTQYF. The CDR3 DNA is TGCAGCGTTGCCCCAGCCAGCGGGAGCGGCCTTAGCACAGATACGCAGTATTTT.

This clone was found once. The V gene is TRBV2, the J gene TRBJ1-1; D might be TRBD1 (6 bases). V lost 6 bases and J 4 bases, leaving 18 bases between the germline ends. Germline loops: CDR1 SNHLY, CDR2 FYNNEI. The CDR3 covers 15 residues. The CDR3 DNA follows: TGTGCCAGCAGCCCCAGCCCAACAGGGTCCACTGAAGCTTTCTTT. Translated, it gives CASSPSPTGSTEAFF.

Note on this clone: Other DNA variants within this sample encode the same CDR3. The J gene is TRBJ1-1, the V gene TRBV18; TRBD1 matches at 8 bases. Germline-derived CDR1 and CDR2 are KGHSH and LQKENI. V lost 6 bases, J lost 1 base, and 4 bases stayed unmatched. The CDR3 has 14 amino acids. Here the CDR3 DNA reads TGTGCCAGCTCTCCGACAGGGGAGAACACTGAAGCTTTCTTT. It codes for CASSPTGENTEAFF.

The gene calls are TRBV24-1 and TRBJ2-1, with TRBD2 matching 7 bases. Germline CDR1 is KGHDR and CDR2 is SFDVKD. The CDR3 totals 14 residues. With 6 bases clipped from V and 0 bases from J, the junction kept 1 base outside the gene matches. The CDR3 protein is CATSRGGSYNEQFF. The DNA for the CDR3 is TGTGCCACCAGTCGCGGGGGCTCCTACAATGAGCAGTTCTTC.

This chain's CDR3 is CARPDKYTGELFF. The DNA for the CDR3 is TGTGCCAGACCTGACAAATACACCGGGGAGCTGTTTTTT. The chain joins TRBV6-4 to TRBJ2-2, with no clear D. This CDR3 contains 13 residues. Germline V gives CDR1 MRHNA, CDR2 SNTAGT. Trimming pared 9 bases from V and 3 bases from J, leaving 11 bases between.